A single sample gave rise to the 4 T cell receptor beta chains below, sequenced in a study of OX40 agonist ivuxolimab in advanced cancers. Libraries were prepared by immunoSEQ multiplex PCR; TCRdb keeps only in-frame clonotypes and omits some of them. The table records roughly 66,000 clones, under 85% of them present only once. Sequencing used CD4+ or CD8+ T cells sorted from blood, obtained in a trial of the OX40 agonist ivuxolimab. The receptors were sampled from an adult with an advanced solid tumor such as melanoma, head and neck, liver or kidney cancer.

The chain employs TRBV2 and TRBJ2-1, with 8 nucleotides matching TRBD2. After removal of 1 base from V and 7 bases from J, the junction contained 6 bases not matched to a gene. This CDR3 is 15 amino acids long. From germline, CDR1 is SNHLY and CDR2 FYNNEI. The CDR3 nucleotides are TGTGCCAGCAGTGAAGTATGGTCTAGCGGGAATGAGCAGTTCTTC. It is translated as CASSEVWSSGNEQFF.

This clone was observed a handful of times. This chain connects TRBV5-1 to TRBJ2-2, with TRBD2 matching over 15 bases. J was trimmed by 5 bases and V by 1 base; bases with no gene match: 3. This CDR3 spans 17 amino acids. Looked up from germline, CDR1 is SGHRS and CDR2 is YFSETQ. The DNA for the CDR3 is TGCGCCAGCAGCTTGCAGGGACTAGCGGGAGGTACCGGGGAGCTGTTTTTT. Translated, it gives CASSLQGLAGGTGELFF.

This sequence joins TRBV7-8 and TRBJ2-7, with TRBD2 matching over 14 bases. The CDR3 consists of 17 residues. The J segment lost 8 bases and the V segment lost 4 bases, leaving 13 bases of the junction unmatched. Germline CDR1 is SGHVS and CDR2 is FQNEAQ. The CDR3 DNA follows: TGTGCCAGCAGCTCCCAGGCCCCCGGGACTAGCGGGAGCCAGCAGTACTTC. Translation: CASSSQAPGTSGSQQYF.

The chain recombines TRBV2 with TRBJ2-4; 9 bases match TRBD2. Trimming at V came to 7 bases and at J to 7 bases, leaving 8 bases not matched to a gene. Germline V gives CDR1 SNHLY, CDR2 FYNNEI. The CDR3 contains 14 residues. CDR3 sequence (DNA): TGTGCCAGCACTCCTATAGCGGGAGTGAACATTCAGTACTTC. Translated, it gives CASTPIAGVNIQYF.